This T cell receptor beta chain was sequenced in a study of T cell responses to AZD1222 COVID-19 vaccine. Across the whole study: Timing groups of about 4 and about 12 weeks for second doses were pooled.

Findings and caveats of the study: Repertoires were collected only later (after the peak T cell response had occurred). Researchers report vaccine-associated CD4 TCRs spanning spike, with dominance at 160-218 and 743-854. Donor demographics were predominantly white British with a female majority; clonal diversity may be underestimated.

Sequencing used immunoSEQ multiplex PCR; TCRdb keeps in-frame clones, though not all of them. The sample holds some 170,000 clones, more than 90% seen once. V was trimmed by 5 bases and J by 0 bases, leaving 7 bases between them. The CDR3 is 13 amino acids. Regarding this clone: Its antigen is still unknown.

The origin of this receptor is an adult in good health. The gene calls are TRBV12-3 or TRBV12-4 and TRBJ1-1; a possible D gene is TRBD1 (6 bases). This specimen consisted of peripheral blood, obtained on day 0 of AZD1222 vaccination. CDR3 protein: CASSRQVNTEAFF. CDR3 nucleotides: TGTGCCAGCAGTCGACAGGTGAACACTGAAGCTTTCTTT.